The clone carrying this TCR beta chain was observed a single time. Its specificity is not known. This entry belongs to a study of cytomegalovirus exposure and HLA in healthy donors. Study results and caveats: Rare TCR sequences dominated, though some public TCRs recurred in many donors. Clonal expansion, a later analysis showed, was greater in HLA-associated TCR beta chains than in equally common others.

Use of 60 Vbeta and 13 Jbeta primers characterized the PCR. Produced via immunoSEQ multiplex PCR; TCRdb's table is partial and in-frame only. The sample shows roughly 140,000 clones, around 75% of them seen only once. The length of the CDR3 is 14 residues. The V gene lost 3 bases and the J gene lost 6 bases, with 11 bases spanning the gap. From germline, CDR1 is MNHNS and CDR2 SASEGT. This receptor was obtained from a female donor in good health and CMV-seronegative. The V gene is TRBV6-1, the J gene TRBJ2-2, with TRBD2 as a possible D gene (5 bases). The sample consisted of PBMCs. In nucleotides, the CDR3 is TGTGCCAGCAGTGAGCAGCTAGCTGCCGGGGAGCTGTTTTTT. Its protein product is CASSEQLAAGELFF.